This T cell receptor (beta chain) was identified during a study of blood T cell repertoires in COVID-19. Only in-frame clones appear in the TCRdb table, and some are missing; sequencing was by immunoSEQ multiplex PCR. Here the sample spans 300,000 to 400,000 clones, around nine tenths being singletons. Only one count was recorded for this clone. The CDR3 extends over 17 amino acids. V trimming: 1 base; J trimming: 1 base; junction bases outside the gene matches: 5. The germline gives CDR1 MNHEY, CDR2 SMNVEV (reference sequence). Sequencing used peripheral blood. The clonotype comes from a woman in her 70s with COVID-19, enrolled during active disease. This chain uses TRBV27 with TRBJ2-3; TRBD2 agrees at 10 bases. The CDR3, as DNA: TGTGCCAGCAGTTTATTGTCTAGCGGGGGTGGCACAGATACGCAGTATTTT. As protein: CASSLLSSGGGTDTQYF.